The present T cell receptor (beta chain) was sequenced within a study of blood T cell repertoires in COVID-19. Overall study: Acute-phase and convalescent COVID-19 samples originated in the United States, Italy and Spain. The analysed material was cDNA or gDNA that came from T cells, B-cell-depleted T cells, or PBMCs.

Under the authors' procedure: Cell counts per sample came from amplifying reference gene primers. Profiling relied on immunoSEQ multiplex PCR, and the TCRdb table lists in-frame clones only, not all of them. That table furnishes V, J and clone size, whereas the DNA furnished D and trimming. The sample has about 250,000 clones; roughly 80% are singletons. Trimming pared 2 bases from V and 7 bases from J, leaving 12 bases between. Per the germline V gene, CDR1 is LGHNT and CDR2 is FRNRAP. CDR3 size: 13 residues. The V gene is TRBV12-5, the J gene TRBJ2-7; no firm D call. The sequence came from a man at least 80 years old with acute or convalescent COVID-19. The material sequenced was peripheral blood. The CDR3 nucleotides read TGTGCTAGTGGTTTGTACCGAGAGTTAGAGCAGTACTTC. Protein product: CASGLYRELEQYF.